Reported below is one T cell receptor (beta chain). What it binds is not known. Germline-derived CDR1 and CDR2 are LGHNA and YSLEER. V dropped 0 bases and J dropped 4; count of bases not matched to a gene: 6. CDR3 length: 17 amino acids. Generated by immunoSEQ multiplex PCR, the TCRdb table keeps only in-frame clones and is missing some. Here the sample spans 70,000 to 85,000 clones, 85% being singletons. The source of the sample is a study of OX40 agonist ivuxolimab in advanced cancers. Overall study findings and caveats: Average numbers of expanded clones were greater in CD8+ T cells than in CD4+.

The chain employs TRBV4-3 and TRBJ2-2; 9 bases are shared with TRBD2. This sample comprised CD4+ or CD8+ T cells sorted from blood, obtained in a trial of the OX40 agonist ivuxolimab. The clonotype comes from an adult with an advanced solid tumor such as melanoma, head and neck, liver or kidney cancer. The CDR3, as DNA: TGCGCCAGCAGCCAAGATTTATGGCGGGAGGGCACCGGGGAGCTGTTTTTT. Translated: CASSQDLWREGTGELFF.